A selection of T cell receptor beta chains follows, all from one sample in a study of blood T cell repertoires in COVID-19. Using immunoSEQ multiplex PCR, the repertoire was profiled, and TCRdb retains in-frame clones only, with some absent. The sample shows approximately 300,000 clones, roughly 90% of them seen only once. Input material: PBMCs or T cells enriched from blood (not recorded which). All receptors derive from a woman in her twenties or thirties who had been exposed to COVID-19. CDR3s include the opening cysteine and the closing phenylalanine or tryptophan. A D gene is named only where the DNA matches it firmly. Where a row states a size, it is once, few, many or the class of an expanded clone; other rows omit it.

v_call	d_call	clone_size	j_call	cdr3_aa	cdr3_nt
TRBV19	TRBD1	.	TRBJ1-4	CASSAGGEKLFF	TGTGCCAGTAGTGCAGGGGGGGAAAAACTGTTTTTT
TRBV12-5	TRBD2	once	TRBJ2-1	CASGRAGPPNEQFF	TGTGCTAGTGGGCGAGCGGGACCCCCCAATGAGCAGTTCTTC
TRBV4-1	TRBD1	.	TRBJ1-1	CASSQGQGDVLREAFF	TGCGCCAGCAGCCAAGGACAGGGGGACGTTCTTCGTGAAGCTTTCTTT
TRBV7-9	.	.	TRBJ1-2	CASSSTENYGYTF	TGTGCCAGCAGCTCGACAGAGAACTATGGCTACACCTTC
TRBV2	TRBD1	.	TRBJ1-4	CASSAQGATNEKLFF	TGTGCCAGCAGTGCGCAGGGGGCAACTAATGAAAAACTGTTTTTT
TRBV10-3	.	once	TRBJ1-1	CAISESRDKLNTEAFF	TGTGCCATCAGTGAGTCTCGGGACAAGCTAAACACTGAAGCTTTCTTT
TRBV28	.	.	TRBJ1-2	CASSFPQGHGYTF	TGTGCCAGCAGTTTCCCACAGGGCCATGGCTACACCTTC
TRBV2	TRBD1	.	TRBJ1-5	CASSSQTGSRDQPQHF	TGTGCCAGCAGTTCGCAGACAGGGTCAAGGGATCAGCCCCAGCATTTT
TRBV19	TRBD1	.	TRBJ1-5	CASSPDRELNQPQHF	TGTGCCAGTAGTCCCGACAGGGAACTAAATCAGCCCCAGCATTTT
TRBV10-3	.	.	TRBJ2-5	CAISERGTQETQYF	TGTGCCATCAGTGAGAGGGGTACCCAAGAGACCCAGTACTTC